One sample yielded the 9 T cell receptor beta chains listed below, sequenced in a study of blood T cell repertoires in COVID-19. Repertoires were generated with immunoSEQ multiplex PCR, while TCRdb's copy carries only in-frame clones and drops some. The sample contains approximately 240,000 clones, about 93% of which appear only once. Sequenced sample: peripheral blood. The receptors were sampled from a man younger than 45 with COVID-19, enrolled during active disease.

The rearrangement links TRBV29-1 to TRBJ1-4; 7 nucleotides agree with TRBD1. J lost 5 bases, V lost 6 bases, and 6 bases had no gene match. The CDR3 sequence is 13 residues long. Germline CDR1 reads SQVTM; CDR2 reads ANQGSEA. This chain's CDR3 is CSVTGTENEKLFF. In nucleotides, the CDR3 is TGCAGCGTGACCGGGACAGAGAATGAAAAACTGTTTTTT.

The V gene is TRBV7-9, the J gene TRBJ2-1, with D tentatively TRBD2 (6 bases). CDR1 is SEHNR, CDR2 FQNEAQ, per germline (reference sequence). The V and J ends lost 0 bases and 2 bases respectively, with 14 bases between them. The CDR3 is 17 amino acids. The CDR3 DNA reads as TGTGCCAGCAGCTTAGCGTTGGGGGGAGAACCCTACAATGAGCAGTTCTTC. Amino acid sequence: CASSLALGGEPYNEQFF.

V is TRBV6-5 and J is TRBJ2-2, with 7 bases lining up with TRBD1. J lost 3 bases, V lost 5 bases, and 6 bases had no gene match. CDR1 and CDR2 from the germline V gene are MNHEY and SVGAGI. The CDR3 runs to 15 residues. CDR3 coding DNA: TGTGCCAGCAGTCCCAACAGGGGAGACACCGGGGAGCTGTTTTTT. Residues: CASSPNRGDTGELFF.

The V gene is TRBV19, the J gene TRBJ2-5, with 8 bases that match TRBD2. Germline assignment: CDR1 LNHDA and CDR2 SQIVND (reference sequence). This CDR3 contains 15 residues. V shed 5 bases and J 1 base; nucleotides not matched to a gene: 6. CDR3 DNA: TGTGCCAGTAGTTCCCGGGGGGGACCCCAAGAGACCCAGTACTTC. Encoded protein: CASSSRGGPQETQYF.

The chain employs TRBV6-5 and TRBJ1-5, with unresolved D. V was pared by 6 bases and J by 5 bases, with 14 bases between. CDR1 MNHEY and CDR2 SVGAGI come from the germline V gene. CDR3 size: 14 residues. Here the CDR3 DNA reads TGTGCCAGCAGAGCGATGAGTAGAGATCAGCCCCAGCATTTT. Protein sequence: CASRAMSRDQPQHF.

The chain has TRBV27 and TRBJ2-5, with D maybe TRBD2 (7 bases). The CDR3 extends over 15 amino acids. The V end was cut by 2 bases, the J end by 7 bases, with 17 bases between. CDR1 is MNHEY and CDR2 is SMNVEV in the germline V gene (reference sequence). In DNA, the CDR3 is TGTGCCAGCAGTTTAGTTGGGGGGGGCGCCGCGACCCAGTACTTC. Translating gives CASSLVGGGAATQYF.

This rearrangement joins TRBV6-1 to TRBJ1-6; D remains unclear. The CDR3 consists of 14 residues. Germline CDR1 and CDR2: MNHNS and SASEGT. V was trimmed by 2 bases and J by 10 bases, leaving 12 bases between them. CDR3 coding DNA: TGTGCCAGCAGTGAATTGGGGAGGCAATCACCCCTCCACTTT. Its translation: CASSELGRQSPLHF.

The rearrangement links TRBV5-1 to TRBJ2-1, with D possibly matching TRBD2 (5 bases). Germline V lookup: CDR1 SGHRS, CDR2 YFSETQ. This CDR3 has 17 amino acids. V was shortened by 0 bases and J by 9 bases, with 22 bases between the two germline ends. The CDR3 sequence is CASSLADRWGSVGEQFF. The CDR3 DNA reads as TGCGCCAGCAGCTTGGCCGATCGATGGGGTAGCGTGGGTGAGCAGTTCTTC.

Only one count was recorded for this clone. The chain recombines TRBV2 with TRBJ1-1; D not resolved. The CDR3 consists of 13 residues. CDR1 is SNHLY, CDR2 FYNNEI, per germline. Trimming left V 4 bases short and J 1 base short, with 7 bases between. This CDR3 reads CASSGLANTEAFF. The CDR3 DNA reads TGTGCCAGCAGTGGATTAGCGAACACTGAAGCTTTCTTT.